A single sample gave rise to the 20 T cell receptor beta chains below, sequenced in a study of siplizumab effects on memory and regulatory T cells. Data came from immunoSEQ multiplex PCR; TCRdb stores just in-frame clones and leaves some out. This sample has 85,000 to 130,000 clones, with roughly 94% found just once. Material for sequencing was Tregs sorted from blood. All receptors derive from a human donor in good health.

This clone was picked up one time. The chain uses TRBV11-3 and TRBJ1-3; weak D call: TRBD1 (6 bases). Trimming cost V 5 bases and J 3 bases, with 8 bases left between them. The CDR3 runs 13 residues. Germline V gene data show CDR1 as SGHNT and CDR2 as YENEEA. This CDR3 is CASSPGVGNTIYF. CDR3 nucleotides: TGTGCCAGCAGCCCAGGGGTTGGAAACACCATATATTTT.

The chain recombines TRBV7-9 with TRBJ2-5; 8 bases are a match to TRBD1. V was clipped by 4 bases and J by 5 bases; unmatched bases: 6. The CDR3 totals 14 residues. The germline gives CDR1 SEHNR, CDR2 FQNEAQ (reference sequence). The CDR3 reads CASSSGQGWETQYF. CDR3 nucleotide sequence: TGTGCCAGCAGCTCAGGACAGGGCTGGGAGACCCAGTACTTC.

This chain links TRBV12-5 with TRBJ1-6, with D perhaps matching TRBD1 (6 bases). Trimming pared 1 base from V and 3 bases from J, leaving 13 bases between. In germline, CDR1 is LGHNT, CDR2 FRNRAP. This CDR3 spans 17 amino acids. CDR3 region: CASGLGGQFLYNSPLHF. CDR3 sequence (DNA): TGTGCTAGTGGTTTGGGAGGACAGTTCCTCTATAATTCACCCCTCCACTTT.

This clone was detected only once. V gene TRBV19 combines with J gene TRBJ1-2; D is unresolved. Trimming removed 1 base at V and 6 bases at J, with 12 bases between. Germline V gene sequence: CDR1 LNHDA, CDR2 SQIVND (reference sequence). The CDR3 length is 14 residues. DNA of the CDR3: TGTGCCAGTAGTATAGTTGGGCGGATTCATGGCTACACCTTC. This codes for CASSIVGRIHGYTF.

The chain uses TRBV15 and TRBJ2-4; no clear D. The V gene's germline CDR1 is LNHNV and CDR2 YYDKDF (reference sequence). The length of the CDR3 is 17 residues. Deletions cut 0 bases from V and 0 bases from J, with 12 bases between. CDR3 bases: TGTGCCACCAGCAGAGATCGCAGAACCGTAGCCAAAAACATTCAGTACTTC. Encoded protein: CATSRDRRTVAKNIQYF.

This chain links TRBV7-3 with TRBJ2-3; D not certain. V was clipped by 5 bases and J by 3 bases, with 12 bases between them. This CDR3 is built from 14 residues. Germline lookup yields CDR1 SGHTA and CDR2 FQGTGA. CDR3 in amino acids: CASSPGLRTDTQYF. CDR3 sequence (DNA): TGTGCCAGCAGCCCCGGGCTCCGAACAGATACGCAGTATTTT. The variable domain in full, completed from reference TRBV7-3 and TRBJ2-3, reads GAGVSQTPSNKVTEKGKYVELRCDPISGHTALYWYRQSLGQGPEFLIYFQGTGAADDSGLPNDRFFAVRPEGSVSTLKIQRTERGDSAVYLCASSPGLRTDTQYFGPGTRLTVL.

CDR3 nucleotides: TGTGCCAGCAGTACAGGGGGCGCCGACAACGAGCAGTACTTC. As protein: CASSTGGADNEQYF. This chain links TRBV6-5 with TRBJ2-7; the match to TRBD1 covers 9 bases. The germline V gene encodes CDR1 MNHEY and CDR2 SVGAGI. The CDR3 sequence is 14 residues long. The junction had 7 bases not matched to a gene; V was cut back by 5 bases and J by 5 bases.

This sequence joins TRBV5-5 and TRBJ2-7, with 9 bases identical to TRBD1. V shed 2 bases and J 5 bases; nucleotides not matched to a gene: 8. CDR1 is SGHKS and CDR2 is YYEKEE in the germline V gene (reference sequence). The CDR3 runs 15 residues. DNA for the CDR3: TGTGCCAGCAGCTTTCTGACAGGGGGATCTAACGAGCAGTACTTC. Encoded protein: CASSFLTGGSNEQYF. The whole variable domain, filled in from reference TRBV5-5 and TRBJ2-7, reads DAGVTQSPTHLIKTRGQQVTLRCSPISGHKSVSWYQQVLGQGPQFIFQYYEKEERGRGNFPDRFSARQFPNYSSELNVNALLLGDSALYLCASSFLTGGSNEQYFGPGTRLTVT.

The chain joins TRBV19 to TRBJ2-2, with 10 bases lining up with TRBD1. The CDR3 length is 16 residues. Trimming removed 6 bases from V and 6 bases from J; junction bases left unmatched: 10. Per germline, CDR1 LNHDA and CDR2 SQIVND (reference sequence). The CDR3 protein is CASRTPGQGFAGELFF. The CDR3 DNA reads as TGTGCCAGTAGGACACCGGGACAGGGGTTCGCCGGGGAGCTGTTTTTT.

CDR3: CASSYDGRARNEQFF. CDR3 DNA sequence: TGTGCCAGCAGTTATGACGGGAGGGCCCGCAATGAGCAGTTCTTC. J is TRBJ2-1 and V is TRBV6-5; 8 nucleotides line up with TRBD2. The CDR3 loop spans 15 amino acids. Germline CDR1 is MNHEY and CDR2 is SVGAGI. V dropped 3 bases and J dropped 6; count of bases not matched to a gene: 7.

V usage is TRBV4-1 and J usage is TRBJ2-6; D possibly matches TRBD1 or TRBD2 (6 bases each). V lost 1 base and J lost 1, with 11 bases in between. Germline V gene data show CDR1 as MGHRA and CDR2 as YSYEKL. This CDR3 spans 17 amino acids. CDR3 in amino acids: CASSQGPGASGANVLTF. CDR3 bases: TGCGCCAGCAGCCAAGGGCCGGGGGCGTCTGGGGCCAACGTCCTGACTTTC.

This clone is judged medium-sized. V and J are TRBV28 and TRBJ2-7; 9 positions match TRBD2. The CDR3 has 15 residues. The trim removed 2 bases at V and 3 bases at J, leaving 5 bases unmatched. Per the germline V gene, CDR1 is MDHEN and CDR2 is SYDVKM. CDR3 sequence (DNA): TGTGCCAGCAGTTTAGGCGGGAGGGCGGTCTACGAGCAGTACTTC. It is translated as CASSLGGRAVYEQYF. The variable domain in full, with the rest retrieved from reference TRBV28 and TRBJ2-7, is DVKVTQSSRYLVKRTGEKVFLECVQDMDHENMFWYRQDPGLGLRLIYFSYDVKMKEKGDIPEGYSVSREKKERFSLILESASTNQTSMYLCASSLGGRAVYEQYFGPGTRLTVT.

This chain connects TRBV7-9 to TRBJ2-5; the D gene could be TRBD1 or TRBD2 (5 bases each). The CDR3 totals 14 residues. The V end was cut by 2 bases, the J end by 2 bases, with 9 bases between. The germline V gene has CDR1 SEHNR and CDR2 FQNEAQ (reference sequence). The CDR3 nucleotides read TGTGCCAGCAGCTTACGGGACGGACAAGAGACCCAGTACTTC. As protein: CASSLRDGQETQYF. The variable domain in full, with the rest retrieved from reference TRBV7-9 and TRBJ2-5, is DTGVSQNPRHKITKRGQNVTFRCDPISEHNRLYWYRQTLGQGPEFLTYFQNEAQLEKSRLLSDRFSAERPKGSFSTLEIQRTEQGDSAMYLCASSLRDGQETQYFGPGTRLLVL.

The rearrangement uses TRBV11-2 and TRBJ2-5, with D possibly TRBD2 on 5 matching bases. Trimming removed 3 bases from V and 4 bases from J, with 6 bases in between. The CDR3 has 12 amino acids. The germline gives CDR1 SGHAT, CDR2 FQNNGV. The CDR3 loop reads CASSFAGETQYF. CDR3 nucleotide sequence: TGTGCCAGCAGCTTCGCGGGAGAGACCCAGTACTTC.

The chain uses TRBV19 and TRBJ2-5; 7 bases align to TRBD1. The CDR3 length is 15 residues. With V trimmed by 4 bases and J by 2 bases, 7 bases remained unmatched. Germline V gives CDR1 LNHDA, CDR2 SQIVND (reference sequence). CDR3 sequence reads: CASSTPGTAQETQYF. Here the CDR3 DNA reads TGTGCCAGTAGTACTCCCGGGACAGCTCAAGAGACCCAGTACTTC.

The chain carries TRBV7-9 and TRBJ1-2, with unresolved D. V dropped 5 bases and J dropped 0 bases, with 10 bases sitting between them. The CDR3 is 14 amino acids. Per germline, CDR1 SEHNR and CDR2 FQNEAQ (reference sequence). CDR3 DNA sequence: TGTGCCAGCAGCCCGGACCTTCCTAACTATGGCTACACCTTC. Its translation is CASSPDLPNYGYTF. The full variable domain, rest sourced from reference TRBV7-9 and TRBJ1-2, is DTGVSQNPRHKITKRGQNVTFRCDPISEHNRLYWYRQTLGQGPEFLTYFQNEAQLEKSRLLSDRFSAERPKGSFSTLEIQRTEQGDSAMYLCASSPDLPNYGYTFGSGTRLTVV.

J is TRBJ2-2 and V is TRBV7-7; D may match TRBD1 or TRBD2 (6 bases each). Germline V gene sequence: CDR1 SSHAT, CDR2 FNYEAQ (reference sequence). The CDR3 loop spans 12 amino acids. CDR3: CARGGGGGELFF. The CDR3 DNA is TGTGCTCGCGGAGGGGGAGGCGGGGAGCTGTTTTTT.

This clone was detected once. The rearrangement joins TRBV23-1 to TRBJ1-2; the D gene is possibly TRBD1 (6 bases). TRBV23-1 is reported as an ORF; its role is uncertain. The CDR3 has 21 residues. Trimming stripped 1 base from V and 2 bases from J, with 29 bases between. CDR3 protein: CASSQFSSGGTWTEANYGYTF. In DNA form, the CDR3 reads TGCGCCAGCAGTCAATTTTCGTCCGGCGGAACATGGACAGAAGCAAACTATGGCTACACCTTC.

The chain joins TRBV5-1 to TRBJ2-5; 9 bases map to TRBD1. Germline values: CDR1 SGHRS, CDR2 YFSETQ. V gave up 4 bases and J gave up 4 bases; unmatched junction bases: 5. This CDR3 is 14 amino acids long. The CDR3 DNA reads TGCGCCAGCAGCGTCACAGGGGGCCCAGAGACCCAGTACTTC. This translates into CASSVTGGPETQYF.

This clone has only a few counts. A junction boundary mismatches the germline segment, possibly from a read error. The chain's CDR3 is CASSFWEYEAIF. The CDR3 DNA reads as TGTGCCAGCAGTTTTTGGGAGTATGAAGCTATCTTT. V usage is TRBV28 and J usage is TRBJ1-1, with unresolved D. This CDR3 has 12 amino acids. Germline CDR1 is MDHEN and CDR2 is SYDVKM.